This TCR beta chain emerged from a study of shared clonotypes between healthy human individuals. This clone was detected only a few times. CD4+ cells yielded CD45RA+ naive and CD45RA-negative memory subsets. TCRdb's copy holds only in-frame clones and misses some; the assay was immunoSEQ multiplex PCR. The sample holds 2 million to 2.5 million clones, under 95% seen once. V lost 4 bases to trimming and J lost 4 bases, with 16 bases between them. The CDR3 totals 15 residues. CDR1 and CDR2 from the germline V gene are GTSNPN and SVGIG (reference sequence). Sequences were obtained from naive CD4+ T cells from PBMCs. Indicated subset: CD45RA+ positively selected. The V and J genes are TRBV30 and TRBJ2-2; the D call may be TRBD1 or TRBD2 (5 bases each). The source of this sequence is a man aged 18 to 30 in good health. Some clones in this sample may be carry-over from other donors' samples. The CDR3 reads CAWTVGTIPTGELFF. The CDR3 DNA reads as TGTGCCTGGACAGTTGGGACGATCCCCACCGGGGAGCTGTTTTTT.